The source of this T cell receptor (beta chain) is a study of T-cell memory formation after mild COVID-19. Overall study results and limits: Clones that shrank (day 15 to 85) were balanced CD4/CD8, whereas later expanders leaned CD4+. Among contracting clones, CD4+ were mainly CM/EM and CD8+ enriched in EMRA.

MiXCR was run by TCRdb on the 5' RACE reads, yielding one entry per CDR3 protein. The sample holds 170,000 or so distinct CDR3 sequences; around a third are singletons and the top ten take more than 10%. Trimming removed 1 base from V and 6 bases from J, with 16 bases in between. This CDR3 comprises 15 residues. Germline loops: CDR1 SGHVS, CDR2 FQNEAQ. In regard to this clonotype: Its specificity is not known.

This sequence joins TRBV7-8 and TRBJ2-7, with a weak D call TRBD2 (5 bases). The sequence was obtained from an adult woman who had mild COVID-19 (a few samples of this study predate the infection). Cell type and time point are not known. The specimen was PBMCs or a T cell subset sorted from them (not recorded which). CDR3: CASSLVRTFSVEQYF. The CDR3 DNA follows: TGTGCCAGCAGCTTAGTCCGGACTTTTAGCGTCGAGCAGTACTTC.